Following are 12 T cell receptor beta chains from one sample sequenced in a study of identical twins. TCRdb reprocessed the 5' RACE reads with MiXCR, giving one entry per CDR3 protein. The data hold hundreds of thousands of distinct CDR3 sequences, with about 9.4% observed a single time. Separately, the same data were catalogued under a study of yellow fever vaccine responses in identical twins.

Sequencing was performed on PBMCs. Receptors originate from a woman aged 18-29 years in good health.

This clonotype was counted a few times. The chain employs TRBV20-1 and TRBJ2-1; 8 nucleotides agree with TRBD2. This CDR3 region has 19 residues. Germline values: CDR1 DFQATT, CDR2 SNEGSKA (reference sequence). Trimming removed 0 bases from V and 12 bases from J; junction bases left unmatched: 25. The CDR3 DNA reads TGCAGTGCTAGAGATAAGGGGGATTGGCCGGGAGGGCGCCTCGATGCGCAGTTCTTC. It translates to CSARDKGDWPGGRLDAQFF.

The rearrangement links TRBV4-3 to TRBJ2-7, with D hard to call. The V gene's germline CDR1 is LGHNA and CDR2 YSLEER. The CDR3 runs to 15 residues. Trimming took off 0 bases at V and 0 bases at J, with 9 bases between the two ends. The CDR3 spells CASSQDPDPSYEQYF. The CDR3 DNA follows: TGCGCCAGCAGCCAAGATCCGGACCCCTCCTACGAGCAGTACTTC.

This clonotype appeared a few times. The V gene is TRBV7-9, the J gene TRBJ1-6, with D unresolved. The CDR3 is 13 amino acids. V lost 5 bases, J lost 7 bases, and 9 bases lay in between. CDR1 SEHNR and CDR2 FQNEAQ come from the germline V gene (reference sequence). CDR3 bases: TGTGCCAGCAGCCCAGCCCGAAATTCACCCCTCCACTTT. Translated, it gives CASSPARNSPLHF.

The gene calls are TRBV19 and TRBJ2-3; 7 bases map to TRBD2. This CDR3 has 17 amino acids. The trim removed 0 bases at V and 4 bases at J, leaving 10 bases unmatched. The germline V gene has CDR1 LNHDA and CDR2 SQIVND (reference sequence). The CDR3 sequence: CASSIDVLGLGADTQYF. The CDR3 nucleotides read TGTGCCAGTAGTATAGATGTTCTCGGACTAGGGGCAGATACGCAGTATTTT.

The chain combines TRBV7-9 with TRBJ1-2; 7 bases are a match to TRBD1. The CDR3 runs 15 residues. The trim removed 2 bases at V and 8 bases at J, leaving 11 bases unmatched. Germline lookup yields CDR1 SEHNR and CDR2 FQNEAQ (reference sequence). The CDR3 region has the DNA TGTGCCAGCAGCTTATTGTTGGGGGACAGTGGCGGCTACACCTTC. Translating it yields CASSLLLGDSGGYTF.

The rearrangement links TRBV7-2 to TRBJ2-5; 7 bases align to TRBD1. The V segment lost 6 bases and the J segment 5 bases; nucleotides outside the gene matches: 9. Germline CDR1 SGHTA, CDR2 FQGNSA. The CDR3 extends over 14 amino acids. This CDR3 reads CASRPTGVGETQYF. The CDR3 DNA sequence: TGTGCCAGCAGACCAACAGGGGTCGGGGAGACCCAGTACTTC.

This clonotype occurred a few times. The genes are TRBV6-5 and TRBJ2-1; TRBD2 matches at 12 bases. Per germline, CDR1 MNHEY and CDR2 SVGAGI. The V gene end was trimmed by 2 bases and the J gene end by 7 bases; junction bases not matched to a gene: 3. The CDR3 has 15 amino acids. CDR3 sequence (DNA): TGTGCCAGCAGTTACGCAGGACTAGCGGGAAATGAGCAGTTCTTC. Protein: CASSYAGLAGNEQFF.

This clonotype was detected many times. Here the CDR3 DNA reads TGTGCCAGCAGCCTCAATGGGGGGGAGCAGTACTTC. Translating gives CASSLNGGEQYF. The gene calls are TRBV11-2 and TRBJ2-7, with TRBD2 as a possible D gene (6 bases). The CDR3 extends over 12 amino acids. CDR1 and CDR2 (germline): SGHAT, FQNNGV. The V end was cut by 5 bases, the J end by 7 bases, with 12 bases between. The full variable domain, rest sourced from reference TRBV11-2 and TRBJ2-7, is EAGVAQSPRYKIIEKRQSVAFWCNPISGHATLYWYQQILGQGPKLLIQFQNNGVVDDSQLPKDRFSAERLKGVDSTLKIQPAKLEDSAVYLCASSLNGGEQYFGPGTRLTVT.

The gene calls are TRBV29-1 and TRBJ2-7; the match to TRBD2 covers 12 bases. The V gene end was trimmed by 7 bases and the J gene end by 2 bases; junction bases not matched to a gene: 3. Germline V CDR1 and CDR2: SQVTM, ANQGSEA. This CDR3 spans 13 amino acids. The CDR3 DNA sequence: TGCAGCGGGACTAGCGGGAACCCCTACGAGCAGTACTTC. This translates into CSGTSGNPYEQYF.

This clonotype was picked up many times. The rearrangement uses TRBV16 and TRBJ1-1, with D unresolved. The germline gives CDR1 KGHSY, CDR2 FQNENV. The CDR3 runs 13 residues. V shed 1 base and J shed 2 bases, with 5 bases lying between them. The CDR3 nucleotides are TGTGCCAGCAGCCAATTTCCCAACACTGAAGCTTTCTTT. Its protein product is CASSQFPNTEAFF.

This clonotype was counted ten times or more. CDR3 sequence reads: CASSLSSGGPADTQYF. Here the CDR3 DNA reads TGTGCCAGCAGTTTATCCTCAGGGGGCCCGGCAGATACGCAGTATTTT. The chain carries TRBV27 and TRBJ2-3; TRBD1 matches at 8 bases. Germline loops: CDR1 MNHEY, CDR2 SMNVEV (reference sequence). This CDR3 is 16 amino acids long. V dropped 0 bases and J dropped 4; count of bases not matched to a gene: 6.

Many counts were recorded for this clonotype. The chain uses TRBV2 and TRBJ2-3; D gene uncertain. Per germline, CDR1 SNHLY and CDR2 FYNNEI. The CDR3 contains 15 residues. V gave up 6 bases and J gave up 1 base, with 14 bases separating them. For the CDR3, the DNA is TGTGCCAGCAGCCGTGAAGGGCCCGGCACAGATACGCAGTATTTT. Translated: CASSREGPGTDTQYF.